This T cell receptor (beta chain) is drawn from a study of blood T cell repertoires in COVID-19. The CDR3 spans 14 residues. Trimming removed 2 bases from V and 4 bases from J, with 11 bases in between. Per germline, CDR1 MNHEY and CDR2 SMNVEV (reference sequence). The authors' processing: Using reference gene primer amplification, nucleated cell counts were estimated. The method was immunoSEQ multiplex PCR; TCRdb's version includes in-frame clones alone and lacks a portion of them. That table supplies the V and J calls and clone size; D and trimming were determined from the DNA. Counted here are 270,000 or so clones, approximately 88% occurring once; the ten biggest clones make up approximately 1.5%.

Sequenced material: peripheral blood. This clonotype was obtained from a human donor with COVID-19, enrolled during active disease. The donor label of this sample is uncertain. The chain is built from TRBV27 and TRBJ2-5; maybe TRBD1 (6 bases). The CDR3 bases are TGTGCCAGCAGTTTAGCCAGGGGTCGAGAGACCCAGTACTTC. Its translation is CASSLARGRETQYF.